This T cell receptor beta chain was identified during a study of blood T cell repertoires in COVID-19. TCRdb keeps only in-frame clones here, not all; method: immunoSEQ multiplex PCR. Of some 200,000 clones listed, more than 70% were seen once; the top ten hold under 9.5%. There are 16 residues in the CDR3. Germline V lookup: CDR1 MGHRA, CDR2 YSYEKL. V was clipped by 3 bases and J by 8 bases, with 20 bases between them. This receptor was obtained from an older woman with acute or convalescent COVID-19. The specimen sequenced was peripheral blood. This sequence joins TRBV4-1 and TRBJ2-1, with D perhaps TRBD2 (5 bases). The CDR3 DNA follows: TGCGCCAGCAGCCAGGAAGAATGGAGGTCTATCTATGAGCAGTTCTTC. As protein: CASSQEEWRSIYEQFF.